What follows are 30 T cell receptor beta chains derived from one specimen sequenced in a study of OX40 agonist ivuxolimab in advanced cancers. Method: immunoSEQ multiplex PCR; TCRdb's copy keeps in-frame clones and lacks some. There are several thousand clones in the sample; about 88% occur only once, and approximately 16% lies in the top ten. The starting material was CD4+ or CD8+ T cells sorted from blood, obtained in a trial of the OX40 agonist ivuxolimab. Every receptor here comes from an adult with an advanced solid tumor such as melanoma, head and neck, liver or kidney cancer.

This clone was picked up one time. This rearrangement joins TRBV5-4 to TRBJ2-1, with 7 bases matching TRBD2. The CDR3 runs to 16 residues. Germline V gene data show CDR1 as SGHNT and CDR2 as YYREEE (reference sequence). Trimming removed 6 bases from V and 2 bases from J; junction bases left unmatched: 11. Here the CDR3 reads CASTQDWRETYNEQFF. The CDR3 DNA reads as TGTGCCAGCACCCAGGACTGGCGGGAGACCTACAATGAGCAGTTCTTC.

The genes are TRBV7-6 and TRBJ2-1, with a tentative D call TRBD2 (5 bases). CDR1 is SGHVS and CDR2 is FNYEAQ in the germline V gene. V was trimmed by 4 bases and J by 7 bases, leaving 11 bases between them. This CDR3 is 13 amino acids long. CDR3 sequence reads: CASSYRRGNEQFF. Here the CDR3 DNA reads TGTGCCAGCAGCTATAGGCGCGGGAATGAGCAGTTCTTC.

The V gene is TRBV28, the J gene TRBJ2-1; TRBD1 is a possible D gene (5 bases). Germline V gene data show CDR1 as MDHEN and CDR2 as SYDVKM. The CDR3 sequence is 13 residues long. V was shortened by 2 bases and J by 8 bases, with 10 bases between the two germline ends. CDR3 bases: TGTGCCAGCAGTTTACAGGGTTGGGATGAGCAGTTCTTC. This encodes CASSLQGWDEQFF.

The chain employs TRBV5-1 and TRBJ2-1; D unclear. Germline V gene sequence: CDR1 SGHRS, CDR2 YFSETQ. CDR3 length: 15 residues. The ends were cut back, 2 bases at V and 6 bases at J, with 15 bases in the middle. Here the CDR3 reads CASSLIGPTLNEQFF. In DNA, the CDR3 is TGCGCCAGCAGCTTAATAGGGCCGACCCTCAATGAGCAGTTCTTC.

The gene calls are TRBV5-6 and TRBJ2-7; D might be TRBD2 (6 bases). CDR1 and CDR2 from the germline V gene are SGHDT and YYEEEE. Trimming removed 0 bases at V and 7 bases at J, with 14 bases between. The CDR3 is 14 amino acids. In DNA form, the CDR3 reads TGTGCCAGCAGCTTGGGGGTGGAGGGCTTAGAGCAGTACTTC. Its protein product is CASSLGVEGLEQYF.

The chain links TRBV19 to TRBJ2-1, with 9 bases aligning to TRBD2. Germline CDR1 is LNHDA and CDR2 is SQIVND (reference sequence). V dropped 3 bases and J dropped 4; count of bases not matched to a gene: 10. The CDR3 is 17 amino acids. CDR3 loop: CASSISGGSGGYNEQFF. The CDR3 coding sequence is TGTGCCAGTAGTATTTCAGGCGGGAGCGGGGGGTACAATGAGCAGTTCTTC.

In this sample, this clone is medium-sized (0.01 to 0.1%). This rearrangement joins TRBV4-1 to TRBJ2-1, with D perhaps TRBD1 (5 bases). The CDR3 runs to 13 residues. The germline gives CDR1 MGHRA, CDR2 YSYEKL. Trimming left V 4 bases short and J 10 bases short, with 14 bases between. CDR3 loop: CASSPTQGREQFF. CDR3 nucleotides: TGCGCCAGCAGCCCCACCCAGGGCAGGGAGCAGTTCTTC.

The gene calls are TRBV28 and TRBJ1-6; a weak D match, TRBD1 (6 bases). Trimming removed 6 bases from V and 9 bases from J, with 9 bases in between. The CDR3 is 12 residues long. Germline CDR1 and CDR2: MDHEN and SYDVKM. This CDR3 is CASSTGSSPLHF. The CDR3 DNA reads TGTGCCAGCAGCACAGGGTCTTCACCCCTCCACTTT.

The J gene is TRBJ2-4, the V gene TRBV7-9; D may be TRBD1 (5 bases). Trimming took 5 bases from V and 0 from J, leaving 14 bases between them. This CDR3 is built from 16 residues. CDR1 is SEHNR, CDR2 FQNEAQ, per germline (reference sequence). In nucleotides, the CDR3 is TGTGCCAGCAGCCCCCCGACAGATCTAGCCAAAAACATTCAGTACTTC. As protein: CASSPPTDLAKNIQYF.

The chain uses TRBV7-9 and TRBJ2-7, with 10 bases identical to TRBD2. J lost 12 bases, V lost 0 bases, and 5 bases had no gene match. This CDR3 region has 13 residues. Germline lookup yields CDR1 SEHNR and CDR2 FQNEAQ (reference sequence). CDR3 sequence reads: CASSLALAGGWYF. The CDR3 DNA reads TGTGCCAGCAGCTTAGCTTTAGCGGGAGGTTGGTACTTC.

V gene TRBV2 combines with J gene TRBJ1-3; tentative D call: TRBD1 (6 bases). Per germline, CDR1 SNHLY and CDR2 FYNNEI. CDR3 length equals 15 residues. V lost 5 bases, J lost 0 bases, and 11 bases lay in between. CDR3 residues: CASSPQGTSGNTIYF. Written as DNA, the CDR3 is TGTGCCAGCAGTCCACAGGGTACCTCTGGAAACACCATATATTTT.

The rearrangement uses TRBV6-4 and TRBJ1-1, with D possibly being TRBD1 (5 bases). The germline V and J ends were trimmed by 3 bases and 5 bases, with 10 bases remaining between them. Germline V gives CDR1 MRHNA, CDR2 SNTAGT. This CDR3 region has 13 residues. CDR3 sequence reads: CASSEGVGTEAFF. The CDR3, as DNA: TGTGCCAGCAGTGAGGGGGTAGGGACTGAAGCTTTCTTT.

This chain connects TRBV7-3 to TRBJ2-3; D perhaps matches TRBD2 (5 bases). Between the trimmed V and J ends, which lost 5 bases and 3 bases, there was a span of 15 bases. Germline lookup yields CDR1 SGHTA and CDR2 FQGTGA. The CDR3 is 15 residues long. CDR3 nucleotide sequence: TGTGCCAGCAGCGCCCTCATCGGGGAAACAGATACGCAGTATTTT. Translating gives CASSALIGETDTQYF.

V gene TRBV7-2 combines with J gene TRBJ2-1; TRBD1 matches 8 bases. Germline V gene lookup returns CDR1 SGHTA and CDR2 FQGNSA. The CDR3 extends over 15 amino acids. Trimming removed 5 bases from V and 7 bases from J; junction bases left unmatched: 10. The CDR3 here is CASSLQGRGRNEQFF. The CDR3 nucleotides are TGTGCCAGCAGCCTCCAGGGCAGGGGGCGGAATGAGCAGTTCTTC.

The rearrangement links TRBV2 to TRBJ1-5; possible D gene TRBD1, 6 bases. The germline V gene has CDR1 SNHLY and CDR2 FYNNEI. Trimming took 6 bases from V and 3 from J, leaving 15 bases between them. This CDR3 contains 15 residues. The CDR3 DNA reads TGTGCCAGCAGCGACCCGGGACACTACAATCAGCCCCAGCATTTT. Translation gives CASSDPGHYNQPQHF.

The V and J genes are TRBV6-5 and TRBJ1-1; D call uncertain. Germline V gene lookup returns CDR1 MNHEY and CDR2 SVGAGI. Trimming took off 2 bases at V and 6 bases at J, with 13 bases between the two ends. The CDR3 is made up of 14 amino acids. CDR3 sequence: CASSYTRGKAEAFF. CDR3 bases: TGTGCCAGCAGTTACACTCGGGGAAAGGCTGAAGCTTTCTTT.

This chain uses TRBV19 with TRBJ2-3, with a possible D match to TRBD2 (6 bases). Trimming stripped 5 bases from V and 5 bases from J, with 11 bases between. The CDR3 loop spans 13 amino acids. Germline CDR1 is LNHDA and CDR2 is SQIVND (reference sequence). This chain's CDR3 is CASSVEGGDTQYF. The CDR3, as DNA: TGTGCCAGTAGTGTCGAGGGAGGAGATACGCAGTATTTT.

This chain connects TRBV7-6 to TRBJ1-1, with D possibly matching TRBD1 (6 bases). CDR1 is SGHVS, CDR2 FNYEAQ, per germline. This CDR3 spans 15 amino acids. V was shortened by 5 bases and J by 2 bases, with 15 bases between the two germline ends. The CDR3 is CASSTEGVGNTEAFF. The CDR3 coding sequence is TGTGCCAGCAGCACAGAGGGGGTAGGTAACACTGAAGCTTTCTTT.

Here the CDR3 reads CASTHQGATRRSGANVLTF. The CDR3 bases are TGCGCCAGCACTCACCAAGGGGCTACCAGACGCTCTGGGGCCAACGTCCTGACTTTC. The chain joins TRBV5-1 to TRBJ2-6, with D possibly matching TRBD1 (5 bases). CDR1 and CDR2 (germline): SGHRS, YFSETQ. The V end was cut by 6 bases, the J end by 0 bases, with 22 bases between. The CDR3 is 19 residues long.

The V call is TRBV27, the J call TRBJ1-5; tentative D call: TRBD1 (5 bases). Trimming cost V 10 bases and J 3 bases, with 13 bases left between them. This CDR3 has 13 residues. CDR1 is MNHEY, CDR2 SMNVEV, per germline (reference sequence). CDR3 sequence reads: CAITTEINQPQHF. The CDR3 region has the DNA TGTGCCATTACGACAGAAATCAATCAGCCCCAGCATTTT.

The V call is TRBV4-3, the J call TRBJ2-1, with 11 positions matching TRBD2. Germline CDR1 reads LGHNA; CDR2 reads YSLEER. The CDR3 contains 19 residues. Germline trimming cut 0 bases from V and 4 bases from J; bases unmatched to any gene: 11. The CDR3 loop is CASSQEALAGGSSYNEQFF. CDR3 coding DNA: TGCGCCAGCAGCCAAGAAGCGCTAGCGGGGGGCTCTAGTTACAATGAGCAGTTCTTC.

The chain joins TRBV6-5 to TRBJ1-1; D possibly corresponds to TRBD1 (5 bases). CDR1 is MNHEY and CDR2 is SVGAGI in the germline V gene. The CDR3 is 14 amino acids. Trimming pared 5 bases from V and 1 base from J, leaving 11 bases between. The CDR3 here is CASSDEQGNTEAFF. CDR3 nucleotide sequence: TGTGCCAGCAGTGACGAGCAGGGGAACACTGAAGCTTTCTTT.

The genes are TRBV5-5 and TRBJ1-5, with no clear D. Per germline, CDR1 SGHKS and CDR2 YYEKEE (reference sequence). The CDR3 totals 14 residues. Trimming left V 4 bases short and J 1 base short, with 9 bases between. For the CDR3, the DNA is TGTGCCAGCAGCACGCACGGCAGCAATCAGCCCCAGCATTTT. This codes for CASSTHGSNQPQHF.

The DNA for the CDR3 is TGCGCCAGCAGCTTGTCTAGCGCGGACCAAGAGACCCAGTACTTC. It is translated as CASSLSSADQETQYF. The J gene is TRBJ2-5, the V gene TRBV5-1; D may be TRBD2 (6 bases). Deletions cut 1 base from V and 0 bases from J, with 10 bases between. Per germline, CDR1 SGHRS and CDR2 YFSETQ. The CDR3 spans 15 residues.

The CDR3 is CASSPGTPNTEAFF. For the CDR3, the DNA is TGTGCCAGTAGTCCGGGGACACCGAACACTGAAGCTTTCTTT. The chain joins TRBV19 to TRBJ1-1; D is possibly TRBD1 (6 bases). The CDR3 loop spans 14 amino acids. V was clipped by 5 bases and J by 1 base, with 11 bases between them. CDR1 LNHDA and CDR2 SQIVND come from the germline V gene (reference sequence). Based on the CDR3 plus reference TRBV19 and TRBJ1-1, the full variable domain is DGGITQSPKYLFRKEGQNVTLSCEQNLNHDAMYWYRQDPGQGLRLIYYSQIVNDFQKGDIAEGYSVSREKKESFPLTVTSAQKNPTAFYLCASSPGTPNTEAFFGQGTRLTVV.

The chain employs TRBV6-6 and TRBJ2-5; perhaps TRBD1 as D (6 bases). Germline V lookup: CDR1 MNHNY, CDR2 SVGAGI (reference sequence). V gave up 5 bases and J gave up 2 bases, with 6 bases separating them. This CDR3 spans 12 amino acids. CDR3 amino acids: CASSGQQETQYF. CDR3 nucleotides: TGTGCCAGCAGTGGACAGCAAGAGACCCAGTACTTC.

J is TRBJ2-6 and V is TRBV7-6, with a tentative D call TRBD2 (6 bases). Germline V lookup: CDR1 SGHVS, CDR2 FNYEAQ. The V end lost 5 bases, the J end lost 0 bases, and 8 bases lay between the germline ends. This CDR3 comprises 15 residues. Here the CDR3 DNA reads TGTGCCAGCAGCCCGGGGGTCTCTGGGGCCAACGTCCTGACTTTC. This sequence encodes CASSPGVSGANVLTF.

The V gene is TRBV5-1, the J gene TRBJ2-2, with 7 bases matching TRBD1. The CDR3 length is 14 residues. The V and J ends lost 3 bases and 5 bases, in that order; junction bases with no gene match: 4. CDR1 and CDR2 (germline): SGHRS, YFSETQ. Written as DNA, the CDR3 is TGCGCCAGCAGCTGGACAGGAGTTACCGGGGAGCTGTTTTTT. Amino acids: CASSWTGVTGELFF.

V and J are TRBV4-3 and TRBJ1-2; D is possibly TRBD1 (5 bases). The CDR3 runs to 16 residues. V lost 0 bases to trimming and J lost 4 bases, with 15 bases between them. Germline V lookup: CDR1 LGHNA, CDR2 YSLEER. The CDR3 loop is CASSQDRVSGGYGYTF. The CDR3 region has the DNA TGCGCCAGCAGCCAAGATCGGGTGAGCGGGGGCTATGGCTACACCTTC.

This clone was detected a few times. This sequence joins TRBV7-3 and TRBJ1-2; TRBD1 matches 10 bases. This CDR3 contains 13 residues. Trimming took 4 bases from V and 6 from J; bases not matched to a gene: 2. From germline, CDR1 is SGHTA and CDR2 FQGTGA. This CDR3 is CASSSGQGDGYTF. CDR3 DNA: TGTGCCAGCAGCTCAGGACAGGGGGATGGCTACACCTTC. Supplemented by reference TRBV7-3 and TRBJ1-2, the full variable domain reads GAGVSQTPSNKVTEKGKYVELRCDPISGHTALYWYRQSLGQGPEFLIYFQGTGAADDSGLPNDRFFAVRPEGSVSTLKIQRTERGDSAVYLCASSSGQGDGYTFGSGTRLTVV.